Below are 10 T cell receptor beta chains sequenced from a single sample in a study of T-cell memory formation after mild COVID-19. TCRdb reanalysed the 5' RACE reads using MiXCR and keeps one entry per CDR3 protein. The profile shows tens of thousands of distinct CDR3 sequences, over 9% of them singletons. The sample consisted of PBMCs or a T cell subset sorted from them (not recorded which). Receptors originate from a man aged 18 to 30 who had mild COVID-19 (a few samples of this study predate the infection). Cell type and time point are not known.

The chain joins TRBV12-3 or TRBV12-4 to TRBJ1-3; unclear D gene. V was shortened by 5 bases and J by 3 bases, with 11 bases between the two germline ends. The CDR3 loop spans 14 amino acids. Here the CDR3 DNA reads TGTGCCAGCAGTCCGTCGGCGGGTGGAAACACCATATATTTT. Its translation is CASSPSAGGNTIYF.

The sample holds a few counts of this clonotype. The V and J genes are TRBV3-1 and TRBJ1-1, with D perhaps matching TRBD1 (5 bases). V dropped 0 bases and J dropped 5 bases, with 7 bases sitting between them. Germline V CDR1 and CDR2: LGHDT, YNNKEL (reference sequence). CDR3 length equals 13 residues. The DNA of the CDR3 is TGTGCCAGCAGCCAAGAGGGGGGTACTGAAGCTTTCTTT. Its protein product is CASSQEGGTEAFF.

There are a few counts of this clonotype. V is TRBV5-1 and J is TRBJ2-3; possible D gene TRBD1, 5 bases. Germline CDR1 is SGHRS and CDR2 is YFSETQ. The CDR3 is 13 amino acids. The V and J ends lost 2 bases and 3 bases respectively, with 7 bases between them. The DNA for the CDR3 is TGCGCCAGCAGCTTCAGGGTTACAGATACGCAGTATTTT. Protein product: CASSFRVTDTQYF.

The rearrangement joins TRBV7-2 to TRBJ2-5, with TRBD1 matching 10 bases. Looked up from germline, CDR1 is SGHTA and CDR2 is FQGNSA. The V segment lost 4 bases and the J segment 5 bases; nucleotides outside the gene matches: 7. The CDR3 is 15 residues long. The CDR3 is CASSSQGQGWETQYF. DNA of the CDR3: TGTGCCAGCAGCTCCCAGGGACAGGGGTGGGAGACCCAGTACTTC.

This chain connects TRBV6-2 or TRBV6-3 to TRBJ2-1, with a possible D match to TRBD2 (6 bases). Germline assignment: CDR1 MNHEY and CDR2 SVGEGT. Between the trimmed V and J ends, which lost 0 bases and 0 bases, there was a span of 15 bases. The CDR3 contains 18 residues. CDR3 sequence: CASSYSRIGRFSYNEQFF. CDR3 sequence (DNA): TGTGCCAGCAGTTACTCGAGGATAGGGAGGTTCTCCTACAATGAGCAGTTCTTC.

The sample holds a few counts of this clonotype. This rearrangement joins TRBV24-1 to TRBJ1-5; D not resolved. The CDR3 loop spans 14 amino acids. Per the germline V gene, CDR1 is KGHDR and CDR2 is SFDVKD. V was cut by 4 bases and J by 5 bases, with 11 bases left in between. CDR3 in DNA: TGTGCCACCAGTGAGGCGGGGTGGGATCAGCCCCAGCATTTT. Protein: CATSEAGWDQPQHF.

This clonotype was observed many times. This chain joins TRBV7-2 and TRBJ2-7; TRBD1 aligns across 7 bases. The germline gives CDR1 SGHTA, CDR2 FQGNSA. V shed 3 bases, J shed 4 bases, and the junction held 12 bases outside the gene matches. The CDR3 has 16 amino acids. The CDR3 bases are TGTGCCAGCAGCTTTGGGATCGGGGACAGAACATACGAGCAGTACTTC. The encoded protein is CASSFGIGDRTYEQYF.

The chain has TRBV7-2 and TRBJ1-3; possible D gene TRBD1, 5 bases. Germline values: CDR1 SGHTA, CDR2 FQGNSA. The V and J ends lost 6 bases and 0 bases respectively, with 15 bases between them. The CDR3 sequence is 16 residues long. For the CDR3, the DNA is TGTGCCAGCAGACCTGACAGCCGGCTCTCTGGAAACACCATATATTTT. Encoded protein: CASRPDSRLSGNTIYF.

Here the CDR3 DNA reads TGTGCCAGCAGAAAGGACAGCGCTAACTATGGCTACACCTTC. The encoded protein is CASRKDSANYGYTF. The V call is TRBV6-5, the J call TRBJ1-2; the D gene is possibly TRBD1 (6 bases). The length of the CDR3 is 14 residues. Per germline, CDR1 MNHEY and CDR2 SVGAGI. V lost 6 bases and J lost 0, with 11 bases in between.

This chain joins TRBV7-9 and TRBJ1-4, with TRBD1 identical over 7 bases. The germline CDR1 and CDR2 sequences are SEHNR and FQNEAQ (reference sequence). This CDR3 spans 14 amino acids. Trimming removed 5 bases from V and 4 bases from J; junction bases left unmatched: 4. The CDR3 here is CASSKQGSNEKLFF. The CDR3 DNA sequence: TGTGCCAGCAGCAAACAGGGGAGTAATGAAAAACTGTTTTTT.